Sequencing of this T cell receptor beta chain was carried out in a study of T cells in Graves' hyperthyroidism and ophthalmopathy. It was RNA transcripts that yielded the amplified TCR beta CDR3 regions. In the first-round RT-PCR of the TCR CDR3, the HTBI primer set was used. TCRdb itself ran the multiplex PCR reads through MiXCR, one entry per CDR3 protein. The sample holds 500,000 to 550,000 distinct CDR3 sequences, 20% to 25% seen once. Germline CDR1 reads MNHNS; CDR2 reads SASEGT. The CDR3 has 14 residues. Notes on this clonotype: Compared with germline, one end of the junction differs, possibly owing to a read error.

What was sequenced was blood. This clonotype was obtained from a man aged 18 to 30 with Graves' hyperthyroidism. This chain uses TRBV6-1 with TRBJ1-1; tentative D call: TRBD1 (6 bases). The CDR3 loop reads CASSPGLLGADAFF. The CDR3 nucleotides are TGTGCCAGCAGTCCCGGCCTACTGGGGGCTGATGCTTTCTTT.